This T cell receptor (beta chain) came from a study of blood T cell repertoires in COVID-19. This CDR3 comprises 14 residues. From germline, CDR1 is SNHLY and CDR2 FYNNEI. With 5 bases clipped from V and 6 bases from J, the junction kept 4 bases outside the gene matches. Here immunoSEQ multiplex PCR was the method, and the copy in TCRdb shows in-frame clones only, minus some. This sample carries 250,000 to 350,000 clones, about 85% of them seen once, and the ten largest clones take about 2.2%. This receptor was obtained from a woman in her forties or fifties who had recovered from COVID-19. The rearrangement joins TRBV2 to TRBJ2-7, with 13 bases matching TRBD2. The material sequenced was peripheral blood. DNA of the CDR3: TGTGCCAGCAGTTGGACTAGCGGGAGCTCCGAGCAGTACTTC. Its protein product is CASSWTSGSSEQYF.